A selection of T cell receptor beta chains follows, all from one sample in a study of blood T cell repertoires in COVID-19. Profiling relied on immunoSEQ multiplex PCR, and the TCRdb table lists in-frame clones only, not all of them. The sample yields just over 6,000 clones, under 95% seen once. Sequencing was performed on peripheral blood. All receptors derive from a human donor in a cohort sampled during active COVID-19. CDR3s include the opening cysteine and the closing phenylalanine or tryptophan. The D gene is left open where the match is weak. Only part of the rows carry a size: once, few, many, or a class if the clone is expanded.

D gene	V gene	J gene	CDR3 length	clone size	CDR3 protein	CDR3 DNA
NA	TRBV19	TRBJ2-7	13	NA	CASSNSGSYEQYF	TGTGCCAGTAGTAATAGCGGTTCCTACGAGCAGTACTTC
NA	TRBV6-5	TRBJ1-1	14	NA	CASTPQGQNTEAFF	TGTGCCAGCACCCCGCAGGGCCAGAACACTGAAGCTTTCTTT
TRBD1	TRBV29-1	TRBJ2-3	15	NA	CSVPPRTGGTDTQYF	TGCAGCGTCCCACCGAGGACAGGGGGCACAGATACGCAGTATTTT
TRBD2	TRBV7-9	TRBJ2-3	17	NA	CASSFDQGLAGTDTQYF	TGTGCCAGCAGCTTTGATCAAGGACTAGCGGGCACAGATACGCAGTATTTT
TRBD2	TRBV29-1	TRBJ2-1	14	NA	CSVEGLAGGPVQFF	TGCAGCGTTGAGGGACTAGCGGGAGGGCCGGTTCAGTTCTTC
TRBD2	TRBV7-2	TRBJ2-2	15	NA	CASSTAGLGDGELFF	TGTGCCAGCAGCACCGCGGGACTAGGAGATGGGGAGCTGTTTTTT
NA	TRBV29-1	TRBJ1-5	14	once	CSVPAGEKGQPQHF	TGCAGCGTCCCTGCAGGGGAAAAAGGTCAGCCCCAGCATTTT
TRBD1	TRBV4-2	TRBJ2-3	14	NA	CASSPGQGADTQYF	TGTGCCAGCAGCCCAGGACAGGGGGCAGATACGCAGTATTTT
TRBD2	TRBV7-2	TRBJ2-2	16	NA	CASSFQTSGSTGELFF	TGTGCCAGCAGCTTTCAGACTAGCGGGAGCACCGGGGAGCTGTTTTTT
TRBD2	TRBV29-1	TRBJ2-7	14	NA	CSALLAGVTYEQYF	TGCAGCGCGCTACTAGCGGGAGTCACCTACGAGCAGTACTTC
NA	TRBV20-1	TRBJ2-1	12	NA	CSASLYHNEQFF	TGCAGTGCTAGTCTCTACCACAATGAGCAGTTCTTC
NA	TRBV7-2	TRBJ1-1	14	NA	CASSLTTENTEAFF	TGTGCCAGCAGCTTAACCACAGAGAACACTGAAGCTTTCTTT
TRBD2	TRBV4-2	TRBJ2-1	17	NA	CASSQDPSREYIYEQFF	TGTGCCAGCAGCCAAGATCCGTCGCGGGAGTATATTTATGAGCAGTTCTTC
TRBD2	TRBV5-4	TRBJ2-3	15	NA	CASSLDSGETDTQYF	TGTGCCAGCAGCTTGGACAGCGGGGAGACAGATACGCAGTATTTT
NA	TRBV6-6	TRBJ2-1	15	NA	CASSYAIEGGDEQFF	TGTGCCAGCAGTTACGCGATCGAAGGAGGGGATGAGCAGTTCTTC
NA	TRBV19	TRBJ1-2	14	once	CASSLGRINYGYTF	TGTGCCAGTAGTCTGGGGCGGATTAACTATGGCTACACCTTC
NA	TRBV19	TRBJ1-5	17	NA	CASNPEARTQSNQPQHF	TGTGCCAGTAACCCCGAGGCCCGGACACAAAGCAATCAGCCCCAGCATTTT
NA	TRBV7-8	TRBJ1-1	14	NA	CASSGREGGSEAFF	TGTGCCAGCAGCGGACGGGAGGGAGGGTCTGAAGCTTTCTTT
TRBD1	TRBV5-1	TRBJ1-1	17	NA	CASSFSPSGQGSTEAFF	TGCGCCAGCAGCTTTTCCCCCTCGGGACAGGGATCGACTGAAGCTTTCTTT
TRBD1	TRBV19	TRBJ1-3	16	NA	CASSRQGSSSGNTIYF	TGTGCCAGTAGTAGACAGGGATCAAGCTCTGGAAACACCATATATTTT
TRBD1	TRBV18	TRBJ1-1	15	NA	CASSTRQGEDTEAFF	TGTGCCAGCTCCACCCGACAGGGGGAGGACACTGAAGCTTTCTTT
NA	TRBV19	TRBJ2-3	13	NA	CASSIRREGTQYF	TGTGCCAGTAGTATAAGGCGGGAAGGTACGCAGTATTTT
NA	TRBV9	TRBJ1-2	12	NA	CASSLYENGYTF	TGTGCCAGCAGCCTATATGAGAATGGCTACACCTTC
TRBD1	TRBV9	TRBJ2-3	17	once	CASSLGTATESTDTQYF	TGTGCCAGCAGCCTCGGGACAGCGACCGAAAGCACAGATACGCAGTATTTT
NA	TRBV6-5	TRBJ2-7	12	NA	CASRDLGYEQYF	TGTGCCAGCAGGGACTTGGGCTACGAGCAGTACTTC
TRBD2	TRBV29-1	TRBJ2-1	15	NA	CSVAPQREGHNEQFF	TGCAGCGTTGCCCCTCAGCGGGAGGGGCACAATGAGCAGTTCTTC
TRBD2	TRBV7-3	TRBJ2-1	17	NA	CASSPQGGSGAYNEQFF	TGTGCCAGCAGCCCGCAGGGTGGTAGCGGGGCGTACAATGAGCAGTTCTTC
TRBD1	TRBV5-1	TRBJ2-2	15	NA	CASSLGQGAAGELFF	TGCGCCAGCAGCTTGGGACAGGGAGCGGCGGGGGAGCTGTTTTTT
NA	TRBV7-2	TRBJ1-3	14	NA	CASSLGGPGNTIYF	TGTGCCAGCAGCTTAGGGGGCCCTGGAAACACCATATATTTT
NA	TRBV5-6	TRBJ1-1	14	NA	CASSQRGSGTEAFF	TGTGCCAGCAGTCAGAGGGGGTCGGGCACTGAAGCTTTCTTT
NA	TRBV15	TRBJ2-1	12	NA	CATSRGRDEQFF	TGTGCCACCAGCAGAGGGAGGGATGAGCAGTTCTTC
NA	TRBV4-3	TRBJ2-5	15	NA	CASSQALTVQETQYF	TGCGCCAGCAGCCAAGCGCTAACGGTCCAAGAGACCCAGTACTTC
TRBD2	TRBV4-2	TRBJ2-7	16	few	CASSQDGGERSYEQYF	TGTGCCAGCAGCCAAGATGGGGGGGAGCGAAGCTACGAGCAGTACTTC
NA	TRBV14	TRBJ1-1	16	NA	CASSQEKPGMNTEAFF	TGTGCCAGCAGCCAAGAAAAACCGGGGATGAACACTGAAGCTTTCTTT
TRBD1	TRBV2	TRBJ2-1	22	NA	CASSSPSSGQGNTPSSYNEQFF	TGTGCCAGCAGTTCCCCAAGCTCTGGACAGGGGAATACCCCAAGCTCCTACAATGAGCAGTTCTTC
NA	TRBV11-2	TRBJ1-1	14	NA	CASSSHQGSTEAFF	TGTGCCAGCAGCTCCCACCAGGGGAGTACTGAAGCTTTCTTT
TRBD2	TRBV28	TRBJ2-5	18	NA	CASSLPPPGLADQETQYF	TGTGCCAGCAGTTTACCACCTCCGGGACTAGCGGATCAAGAGACCCAGTACTTC
NA	TRBV19	TRBJ1-2	13	NA	CASSLQDRDGYTF	TGTGCCAGTAGTTTACAGGATAGGGATGGCTACACCTTC
TRBD2	TRBV6-4	TRBJ2-1	15	NA	CASSDSSSGMGEQFF	TGTGCCAGCAGTGACTCGAGTAGCGGGATGGGGGAGCAGTTCTTC
TRBD2	TRBV6-2/TRBV6-3	TRBJ2-3	17	NA	CASSPWTSVRSPDTQYF	TGTGCCAGCAGTCCCTGGACTAGCGTCAGATCGCCGGATACGCAGTATTTT
TRBD1	TRBV5-8	TRBJ1-2	13	NA	CASRGTGEDGYTF	TGTGCCAGCAGAGGAACAGGGGAGGATGGCTACACCTTC
NA	TRBV4-1	TRBJ2-1	14	NA	CASSQDLGDNEQFF	TGCGCCAGCAGCCAAGATCTAGGAGACAATGAGCAGTTCTTC
NA	TRBV15	TRBJ2-7	15	NA	CATSRDPRLQGQQYF	TGTGCCACCAGCAGAGATCCAAGGTTACAGGGACAGCAGTACTTC
NA	TRBV5-1	TRBJ2-2	15	NA	CASSLSVATTGELFF	TGCGCCAGCAGCTTGAGCGTGGCGACCACCGGGGAGCTGTTTTTT
TRBD2	TRBV4-3	TRBJ2-3	17	NA	CASSQGIPGTSTDTQYF	TGCGCCAGCAGCCAAGGCATCCCCGGGACTAGCACCGATACGCAGTATTTT
NA	TRBV4-2	TRBJ2-5	17	NA	CASSQFGSGGGGETQYF	TGTGCCAGCAGCCAATTCGGGTCGGGCGGTGGAGGAGAGACCCAGTACTTC
TRBD1	TRBV28	TRBJ1-2	18	few	CASSPGPPTGGDGYGYTF	TGTGCCAGCAGTCCTGGCCCCCCCACAGGGGGCGACGGCTATGGCTACACCTTC
TRBD2	TRBV13	TRBJ2-3	17	NA	CASSEGTSGRTTDTQYF	TGTGCCAGCAGCGAGGGGACTAGCGGGAGGACCACAGATACGCAGTATTTT
NA	TRBV9	TRBJ2-5	16	NA	CASSVGSGGVQETQYF	TGTGCCAGCAGCGTGGGGAGCGGAGGGGTTCAAGAGACCCAGTACTTC
NA	TRBV30	TRBJ1-1	12	NA	CAWDGGDPEAFF	TGTGCCTGGGACGGGGGGGATCCTGAAGCTTTCTTT